The text below deals with one TCR beta chain. Its antigen is currently unknown. Assay: immunoSEQ multiplex PCR; the TCRdb copy retains only in-frame clones and omits some. This table holds just over 20,000 clones, 85% to 90% found once. Germline CDR1 and CDR2: LGHNA and YSLEER. The CDR3 sequence is 17 residues long. V lost 0 bases, J lost 5 bases, and 6 bases stayed unmatched. The data originate from a study of graft-versus-host responses after intestinal transplantation. General study results and limits: Peak circulating GvH clone levels tracked with early post-transplant HvG declines.

Specimen: PBMCs, collected more than 64 days after intestinal transplantation. The source is a human patient who received an intestinal transplant, so some T cells may come from the graft donor. The gene calls are TRBV4-3 and TRBJ2-1; 11 bases are shared with TRBD1. This CDR3 is CASSQDFGTGGHNEQFF. The DNA of the CDR3 is TGCGCCAGCAGCCAAGATTTCGGGACAGGGGGACACAATGAGCAGTTCTTC.